Included here is one TCR beta chain sequence, with context. Its antigen is still unknown. The data belong to a study of OX40 agonist ivuxolimab in advanced cancers. Study-level points and caveats: Also present in some nonresponders was a low level of normalized T-cell clonal expansion.

Clones were read by immunoSEQ multiplex PCR, and TCRdb kept only the in-frame ones, dropping some. The sample yields fewer than 85,000 clones, 85% to 90% seen once. Trimming left V 3 bases short and J 4 bases short, with 12 bases between. Germline CDR1 is SGHTA and CDR2 is FQGNSA. CDR3 size: 14 residues. The sequence came from an adult with an advanced solid tumor such as melanoma, head and neck, liver or kidney cancer. J is TRBJ1-1 and V is TRBV7-2, with D uncertain. The sample consisted of CD4+ or CD8+ T cells sorted from blood, taken in a trial of the OX40 agonist ivuxolimab. The CDR3 is CASSFDPRGTEAFF. CDR3 nucleotides: TGTGCCAGCAGCTTTGACCCCCGGGGCACTGAAGCTTTCTTT.